These 27 T cell receptor beta chains were sequenced from one sample in a study of chemoradiotherapy in HPV16-positive cancers. The assay was immunoSEQ multiplex PCR, and TCRdb's table has in-frame clones only and misses some. The sample carries some 11,000 clones, approximately 79% recorded once. The specimen was taken from a patient who underwent chemoradiotherapy. Receptor source: a human donor with HPV-associated anogenital cancer.

The rearrangement links TRBV13 to TRBJ1-5; no firm D call. Per the germline V gene, CDR1 is PRHDT and CDR2 is FYEKMQ (reference sequence). Trimming took 4 bases from V and 4 from J, leaving 5 bases between them. This CDR3 comprises 12 residues. CDR3 nucleotides: TGTGCCAGCAGCTACAGAAATCAGCCCCAGCATTTT. Residues: CASSYRNQPQHF.

The CDR3, as DNA: TGCGCCAGCAGTTCAGGGGAAAGGACTAGCGGCTACACCGGGGAGCTGTTTTTT. Protein sequence: CASSSGERTSGYTGELFF. This chain joins TRBV5-1 and TRBJ2-2; TRBD2 matches 10 bases. Losses at the gene ends were 5 bases for V and 3 bases for J; bases not matched to a gene: 13. CDR1 is SGHRS and CDR2 is YFSETQ in the germline V gene. The CDR3 length is 18 residues. Variable domain in full (rest from reference TRBV5-1 and TRBJ2-2): KAGVTQTPRYLIKTRGQQVTLSCSPISGHRSVSWYQQTPGQGLQFLFEYFSETQRNKGNFPGRFSGRQFSNSRSEMNVSTLELGDSALYLCASSSGERTSGYTGELFFGEGSRLTVL.

This chain joins TRBV5-4 and TRBJ2-7, with D perhaps assigned TRBD1 or TRBD2 (6 bases each). Germline V CDR1 and CDR2: SGHNT, YYREEE (reference sequence). This CDR3 region has 14 residues. Trimming left V 2 bases short and J 2 bases short, with 11 bases between. The DNA of the CDR3 is TGTGCCAGCAGCTTAGGGGGGCAAGCCTACGAGCAGTACTTC. This translates into CASSLGGQAYEQYF. Using reference TRBV5-4 and TRBJ2-7 for the parts outside the CDR3, the full variable domain is ETGVTQSPTHLIKTRGQQVTLRCSSQSGHNTVSWYQQALGQGPQFIFQYYREEENGRGNFPPRFSGLQFPNYSSELNVNALELDDSALYLCASSLGGQAYEQYFGPGTRLTVT.

This clone was counted only a few times. The chain joins TRBV28 to TRBJ2-3; the D gene is possibly TRBD1 (7 bases). This CDR3 has 15 residues. Trimming took off 2 bases at V and 5 bases at J, with 14 bases between the two ends. Germline-derived CDR1 and CDR2 are MDHEN and SYDVKM. The CDR3 nucleotides read TGTGCCAGCAGTTTAGGAGGGGGCGCGAAAGATACGCAGTATTTT. Translated: CASSLGGGAKDTQYF.

The chain combines TRBV25-1 with TRBJ1-2; tentatively, D is TRBD1 (6 bases). CDR3 size: 13 residues. The V end lost 3 bases, the J end lost 8 bases, and 13 bases lay between the germline ends. Germline assignment: CDR1 MGHDK and CDR2 SYGVNS. The CDR3 DNA sequence: TGTGCCAGCAGTGACACAGGGTCTCTCGGCTACACCTTC. Its translation: CASSDTGSLGYTF.

A word on this clone: Because it lacks the conserved phenylalanine or tryptophan at the end, this CDR3 is likely a read error. The DNA is left out, because the CDR3 cannot be placed on it with certainty; the CDR3 is given as TCRdb lists it. CDR3 region: CASGTGPFT. The genes are TRBV21-1 and TRBJ2-4; whether TRBD1, the table's D call, matches the DNA was not checked. TRBV21-1 is tagged as a pseudogene. Including both end residues, the CDR3 is 9 amino acids long.

The chain employs TRBV25-1 and TRBJ2-7, with TRBD2 as a possible D gene (5 bases). The CDR3 length is 14 residues. Trimming took off 3 bases at V and 0 bases at J, with 9 bases between the two ends. Germline V gene lookup returns CDR1 MGHDK and CDR2 SYGVNS. CDR3 loop: CASSDRGPSYEQYF. CDR3 DNA: TGTGCCAGCAGTGATCGGGGTCCCTCCTACGAGCAGTACTTC.

A single count supports this clone. CDR3: CASSSGQANTEAFF. The CDR3 DNA follows: TGTGCCAGCAGCTCGGGACAGGCGAACACTGAAGCTTTCTTT. J is TRBJ1-1 and V is TRBV11-3; TRBD1 agrees at 8 bases. This CDR3 is built from 14 residues. With V trimmed by 4 bases and J by 1 base, 2 bases remained unmatched. The germline V gene encodes CDR1 SGHNT and CDR2 YENEEA. The whole variable domain, filled in from reference TRBV11-3 and TRBJ1-1, reads EAGVVQSPRYKIIEKKQPVAFWCNPISGHNTLYWYLQNLGQGPELLIRYENEEAVDDSQLPKDRFSAERLKGVDSTLKIQPAELGDSAVYLCASSSGQANTEAFFGQGTRLTVV.

The sample holds a few counts of this clone. V usage is TRBV7-9 and J usage is TRBJ1-4, with TRBD1 matching 8 bases. CDR1 is SEHNR and CDR2 is FQNEAQ in the germline V gene (reference sequence). This CDR3 comprises 19 residues. After removal of 0 bases from V and 8 bases from J, the junction contained 17 bases not matched to a gene. The CDR3 sequence is CASSLAPFRVGQGGEKLFF. The CDR3 nucleotides read TGTGCCAGCAGCTTAGCACCGTTTCGAGTAGGACAGGGTGGAGAAAAACTGTTTTTT.

The chain couples TRBV7-2 to TRBJ2-3, with 10 bases identical to TRBD1. The CDR3 contains 14 residues. Trimming took 5 bases from V and 3 from J; bases not matched to a gene: 2. Per germline, CDR1 SGHTA and CDR2 FQGNSA. The CDR3 spells CASSPGQGTDTQYF. The DNA for the CDR3 is TGTGCCAGCAGCCCGGGACAGGGGACAGATACGCAGTATTTT.

The chain couples TRBV14 to TRBJ1-1; 7 bases map to TRBD1. J gave up 8 bases and V 4 bases, and 13 bases lay outside the gene matches. The V gene's germline CDR1 is SGHDN and CDR2 FVKESK. This CDR3 is 15 amino acids long. CDR3 nucleotide sequence: TGTGCCAGCAGCCTCTTACGAGGGACAGCCGTAGAAGCTTTCTTT. Protein product: CASSLLRGTAVEAFF.

This clone was detected a few times. This rearrangement joins TRBV7-2 to TRBJ1-6; a possible D gene is TRBD1 (5 bases). Germline CDR1 is SGHTA and CDR2 is FQGNSA. V gave up 8 bases and J gave up 2 bases, with 10 bases separating them. This CDR3 is 14 amino acids long. The CDR3, as DNA: TGTGCCAGCGCCTGGGGCCCCTATAATTCACCCCTCCACTTT. This codes for CASAWGPYNSPLHF.

This clone turned up a few times. This rearrangement joins TRBV5-1 to TRBJ2-7, with D possibly being TRBD2 (6 bases). This CDR3 contains 13 residues. With 2 bases removed from V and 4 bases from J, the gap between germline ends came to 10 bases. Germline V gene data show CDR1 as SGHRS and CDR2 as YFSETQ. The CDR3 spells CASSFGGQYEQYF. The CDR3 bases are TGCGCCAGCAGCTTCGGAGGGCAGTACGAGCAGTACTTC.

This chain connects TRBV7-8 to TRBJ2-7; D might be TRBD1 (5 bases). This CDR3 region has 13 residues. Germline CDR1 reads SGHVS; CDR2 reads FQNEAQ. V gave up 1 base and J gave up 5 bases, with 9 bases separating them. DNA of the CDR3: TGTGCCAGCAGCTTAGACAGCAGGGACGAGCAGTACTTC. Amino acids: CASSLDSRDEQYF.

The V call is TRBV7-8, the J call TRBJ1-3; D is unresolved. Germline V gives CDR1 SGHVS, CDR2 FQNEAQ. The CDR3 totals 15 residues. Trimming stripped 1 base from V and 3 bases from J, with 10 bases between. For the CDR3, the DNA is TGTGCCAGCAGCTTAGGCAGAATTGTTGGAAACACCATATATTTT. As protein: CASSLGRIVGNTIYF.

The rearrangement joins TRBV9 to TRBJ2-3; unclear D gene. This CDR3 comprises 12 residues. CDR1 is SGDLS and CDR2 is YYNGEE in the germline V gene. Trimming took 5 bases from V and 6 from J, leaving 10 bases between them. The CDR3 loop is CASSEFSDTQYF. CDR3 coding DNA: TGTGCCAGCAGTGAGTTCTCCGATACGCAGTATTTT.

V gene TRBV14 combines with J gene TRBJ2-1; D remains unclear. From germline, CDR1 is SGHDN and CDR2 FVKESK. The V end was cut by 5 bases, the J end by 9 bases, with 11 bases between. The CDR3 totals 12 residues. The CDR3 reads CASSETFFEQFF. CDR3 coding DNA: TGTGCCAGCAGCGAGACGTTCTTTGAGCAGTTCTTC.

This chain uses TRBV4-1 with TRBJ2-1; 7 bases are a match to TRBD1. Germline trimming cut 4 bases from V and 9 bases from J; bases unmatched to any gene: 9. This CDR3 region has 14 residues. Germline V lookup: CDR1 MGHRA, CDR2 YSYEKL. This chain's CDR3 is CASSRLQGRREQFF. As DNA, the CDR3 is TGCGCCAGCAGCCGTCTACAGGGGCGGCGTGAGCAGTTCTTC.

The table lists this clone with a few counts. The chain couples TRBV19 to TRBJ2-3, with 10 bases lining up with TRBD1. Germline V gene lookup returns CDR1 LNHDA and CDR2 SQIVND (reference sequence). V shed 7 bases, J shed 3 bases, and the junction held 7 bases outside the gene matches. The CDR3 length is 15 residues. The CDR3 spells CASTRDRGLTDTQYF. DNA for the CDR3: TGTGCCAGTACCCGGGACAGGGGCCTTACAGATACGCAGTATTTT. The entire variable domain, with the rest obtained from reference TRBV19 and TRBJ2-3, is as follows: DGGITQSPKYLFRKEGQNVTLSCEQNLNHDAMYWYRQDPGQGLRLIYYSQIVNDFQKGDIAEGYSVSREKKESFPLTVTSAQKNPTAFYLCASTRDRGLTDTQYFGPGTRLTVL.

V and J are TRBV7-2 and TRBJ2-2; possibly TRBD2 for D (6 bases). The CDR3 is 16 amino acids. CDR1 and CDR2 from the germline V gene are SGHTA and FQGNSA. V gave up 5 bases and J gave up 7 bases, with 20 bases separating them. DNA of the CDR3: TGTGCCAGCAGCCCTCGGATAGCCCGGGGAGGCGGGGAGCTGTTTTTT. As protein: CASSPRIARGGGELFF.

The chain recombines TRBV7-9 with TRBJ2-5; TRBD1 matches 7 bases. Trimming took 6 bases from V and 5 from J; bases not matched to a gene: 6. Germline V lookup: CDR1 SEHNR, CDR2 FQNEAQ (reference sequence). The CDR3 extends over 13 amino acids. The CDR3 bases are TGTGCCAGCAGTTCACAGGGGTGGGAGACCCAGTACTTC. Translated: CASSSQGWETQYF.

The chain joins TRBV29-1 to TRBJ2-7; TRBD1 might be the D (6 bases). The V end lost 7 bases, the J end lost 2 bases, and 12 bases lay between the germline ends. Germline assignment: CDR1 SQVTM and CDR2 ANQGSEA. There are 12 residues in the CDR3. CDR3 bases: TGCAGCGCTAAGACAGGTACCTACGAGCAGTACTTC. Translating it yields CSAKTGTYEQYF.

This chain joins TRBV30 and TRBJ1-1; no clear D. V dropped 0 bases and J dropped 1 base, with 6 bases sitting between them. The length of the CDR3 is 13 residues. Germline loops: CDR1 GTSNPN, CDR2 SVGIG (reference sequence). CDR3 DNA: TGTGCCTGGAGTGTAGGGCAGAACACTGAAGCTTTCTTT. This encodes CAWSVGQNTEAFF. The entire variable domain, with the rest obtained from reference TRBV30 and TRBJ1-1, is as follows: SQTIHQWPATLVQPVGSPLSLECTVEGTSNPNLYWYRQAAGRGLQLLFYSVGIGQISSEVPQNLSASRPQDRQFILSSKKLLLSDSGFYLCAWSVGQNTEAFFGQGTRLTVV.

The rearrangement links TRBV4-3 to TRBJ1-6, with D perhaps TRBD1 (5 bases). CDR1 and CDR2 (germline): LGHNA, YSLEER. The CDR3 extends over 12 amino acids. V was cut by 9 bases and J by 8 bases, with 11 bases left in between. The CDR3 sequence is CASRLGDSPLHF. The CDR3 DNA is TGCGCCAGTCGCCTGGGGGATTCACCCCTCCACTTT.

The chain employs TRBV28 and TRBJ2-4, with 13 positions matching TRBD2. This CDR3 has 18 residues. V gave up 10 bases and J gave up 0 bases; unmatched junction bases: 12. Germline V lookup: CDR1 MDHEN, CDR2 SYDVKM. In nucleotides, the CDR3 is TGTGCCAACAAACTAGCGGGAGGGCCCCATTTAGCCAAAAACATTCAGTACTTC. Its translation is CANKLAGGPHLAKNIQYF. Full variable domain (missing parts from reference TRBV28 and TRBJ2-4): DVKVTQSSRYLVKRTGEKVFLECVQDMDHENMFWYRQDPGLGLRLIYFSYDVKMKEKGDIPEGYSVSREKKERFSLILESASTNQTSMYLCANKLAGGPHLAKNIQYFGAGTRLSVL.

This chain links TRBV2 with TRBJ2-5, with D possibly being TRBD1 (7 bases). The DNA end is more similar to TRBJ2-7, so the J call may be wrong. The CDR3 runs 14 residues. Per germline, CDR1 SNHLY and CDR2 FYNNEI. CDR3 coding DNA: TGTGCCAGCAGTCCCGGGCAGGGGGGTTACGAGCAGTACTTC. Translation gives CASSPGQGGYEQYF.

The CDR3, as DNA: TGTGCCAGTAGTTCCGACAGGGCCTATGGCTACACCTTC. It encodes CASSSDRAYGYTF. V and J are TRBV19 and TRBJ1-2; 7 bases line up with TRBD1. The CDR3 covers 13 residues. V was pared by 5 bases and J by 4 bases, with 4 bases of the junction left unmatched. Germline CDR1 and CDR2: LNHDA and SQIVND (reference sequence).